This record looks at one T cell receptor (beta chain) sequence and its context. Which antigen it targets is not known. The input lacks base qualities; no much larger clone sits a single base away. The library was built by means of the immunoSEQ multiplex PCR assay. The multiplex PCR relied on a mix of 60 forward primers for TCR Vbeta segments and 13 reverse primers for TCR Jbeta segments. Amplification of the CDR3 region of rearranged TCR beta genes was performed with a multiplex PCR assay on genomic DNA. The Illumina HiSeq System was used to sequence the amplified TCR beta libraries as 87-base-pair reads. In the authors' own workflow: In a later analysis, tens of millions of unique TCR beta chains were counted across the roughly 670 repertoires, and around 11 million of these chains were shared by at least two donors. A nearest-neighbor algorithm error-corrected the raw reads and collapsed the reads into unique sequences, merging closely related sequences to remove PCR and sequencing errors. Alignment of CDR3 sequences to IMGT reference sequences was used to assign V, D and J gene segments. Each retained sequence needed at least a six-nucleotide match to both a V gene segment and a J gene segment. A rearrangement was called productive if the CDR3 had no stop codons and remained in frame with V and J, and every other rearrangement was called non-productive. Following IMGT convention, CDR3 was defined as the stretch from the second conserved V-encoded cysteine to the conserved J-encoded phenylalanine. Sequences without an unambiguous match to a single V gene segment were excluded from the earlier analysis of 587 of the donors. In an earlier analysis of around 600 of the donors, V segments were called functional above 56.7% productive rearrangements and were called segregating when the between-donor standard deviation exceeded 5%. A statistical classification framework was developed to diagnose cytomegalovirus status using the catalog of TCR beta chain sequences. In a later analysis, TCR nucleotide sequences were compared against IMGT/GENE-DB human TR gene sequences so that V and J genes could be assigned. The TCRdist pipeline was used in a later analysis to assign CDR3 sequences and most-parsimonious VDJ recombination scenarios. A later analysis defined each TCR beta chain by its CDR3 amino acid sequence plus V-gene family, and excluded reads lacking a unique V-gene family. To address suspected cross-contamination and a sequencing artifact, a later analysis removed roughly 640 highly shared, low-generation-probability nucleotide sequences. For each public chain, a later analysis derived a clonal expansion index from normalized ranks of inferred template counts within each repertoire. In a later analysis, generation probabilities were computed with a VDJ recombination model fitted to out-of-frame rearrangements, and the resulting probabilities were checked against IGoR. A later analysis scored TCR-TCR, TCR-HLA and TCR-CMV co-occurrence with hypergeometric tests, applying a repertoire-size bias correction to TCR pairs. False discovery rates were estimated in a later analysis by permuting HLA or CMV assignments 20 times. A later analysis grouped co-occurring TCRs with DBSCAN, adding TCRdist sequence similarity when clustering within HLA-allele-positive subsets. Repertoires with fewer than 30,000 or more than 120,000 public chains, plus five repertoires with anomalous nucleotide sharing, were excluded from co-occurrence clustering. Imported from immuneACCESS, the table was reduced by TCRdb to in-frame sequences with V and J called. These copies leave out some clones; in studies compared against another copy, an unresolved V gene accounts for under half, and the cause of the remainder is not known. D and trimming were read from the DNA, whereas the V and J calls and clone size are those reported in that table. The sample table contains 200,000 to 250,000 clones; only one count was recorded for roughly 84% of them. The ten most abundant clones make up roughly 0.66% of the sample.

This sample is part of a study of cytomegalovirus exposure and HLA in healthy donors (dated by TCRdb to 2016 to 2017). Describing the broader study: An earlier analysis of 587 of the donors reported approximately 300 Gb of sequence data and about 120 million unique TCR beta sequences obtained from approximately 180 million T cells. About 300 gigabases of sequencing data and 78 million or so unique TCR sequences were included in an early release covering about 700 HLA-typed donors. Among the approximately 430 genotyped donors, more than 70% belonged to the genetic ancestry cluster associated with self-reported Caucasian donors. The aim of the study was to test whether cataloging public T cell receptors could identify signatures of past pathogen exposure. The T cell repertoires of 666 subjects were profiled by immunosequencing and related to cytomegalovirus serostatus. Along with the approximately 700-subject first cohort, a separate validation cohort of approximately 110 different subjects was used. To predict cytomegalovirus infection status, the study combined high-throughput TCR immunosequencing, statistical association of individual TCRs with disease status, and machine learning. A later analysis re-analyzed previously published TCR beta repertoires from roughly 690 donors and added high-resolution HLA genotyping to study TCR occurrence patterns. Rather than using new phenotypic data, the later analysis identified candidate immune exposures from TCR beta sequences and from how often those sequences occurred across donors. An earlier analysis of about 620 of the donors applied high-throughput TCR beta sequencing to assess whether each TCR beta V gene segment acted as functional or pseudogenic. Donor age, sex, ethnicity and CMV serostatus were collected together with the repertoire data. A later genetic analysis used genome-wide SNP genotypes for 398 of the 666 donors, treating that subset as a discovery cohort. All discovery cohort repertoires had been generated on a single sequencing platform. HLA typing included class I and class II loci at four-digit resolution. The number of typed donors differed by locus: about 620-640 for A, B, C, DRB1 and DQB1; 500 to 550 for DQA1; 600 to 610 for DPA1; and around 470 for DPB1. Because of strong linkage in the cohort, five DR-DQ haplotypes were treated as single units for association and clustering. Among around 400 genotyped donors of the cohort, an average of around 220,000 unique TCR beta nucleotide sequences was sequenced per donor, of which roughly 17% were non-productive. General conclusions and limits of the study: In a later analysis, HLA-associated TCR beta chains showed more clonal expansion and lower generation probabilities than non-associated chains that were equally common. Compared with the approximately 710-donor mean, donors in an Asian-associated ancestry cluster had fewer N-insertions in productive TCRs, according to a later genetic analysis. Immune exposure information for the cohort was limited to CMV serostatus. According to the authors, the approach could potentially be generalized to other disease states and immunological phenotypes. In a later analysis, TCR association rates were found to vary across HLA loci, with the most associated TCRs seen for DRB1 alleles and the fewest for HLA-C alleles. The study listed approximately 150 TCR beta chains as associated with cytomegalovirus. The 87-base-pair reads could not distinguish some IMGT-functional V segments, including TRBV6-2 and TRBV6-3, so those segments were excluded. Because HLA typing was unavailable for some donors at each locus, only the typed subset was used in association tests. In an earlier analysis of around 600 of the donors, most TCR beta V segments were observed in productive rearrangements about 87% or about 30% of the time, broadly matching IMGT annotations. A further reported finding was that TCR beta sequences accurately predicted the HLA-A and HLA-B alleles for most subjects in the first cohort. V-gene and J-gene trimming of TCR beta chains was associated with a missense DCLRE1C variant in a later genetic analysis, and the association was replicated in an independent cohort. A group of highly shared sequence variants was considered likely to be a technical artifact of the sequencing pipeline. When HLA alleles, especially DR and DQ, strongly co-occurred, TCR associations were difficult to assign to individual alleles. While some public TCRs were present in many individuals, most TCR sequences turned up only very rarely across donors. In a later analysis, several top co-occurrence clusters were reported to appear linked to parvovirus B19, influenza, CMV and Epstein-Barr virus. Because counts were too low, seventeen rarely observed V segments, including chromosome 9 orphons, were excluded from the earlier analysis of several hundred of the donors. According to a later analysis, most CMV-associated TCR beta chains appeared to be HLA-restricted, and the HLA associations seemed to be driven largely by CMV exposure. In a later analysis, around 17,000 TCR beta sequences were associated with specific HLA alleles at a false discovery rate of 0.05. Linkage disequilibrium might explain the correlated functional status among segregating V segments, but an unknown experimental factor could not be excluded. Three of the identified cytomegalovirus-associated TCR beta chains were confirmed in vitro to be specific for cytomegalovirus antigens. The classifier was reported to diagnose cytomegalovirus status with high specificity and sensitivity in both the original cohort and the validation cohort. The presence/absence analyses assumed that sequencing depth was roughly uniform across donors, and that assumption may not be true. Only TCR beta chains were sequenced in this cohort, and the absence of alpha or paired-chain data limited detectable features.

CDR1 SGHTS and CDR2 YDEGEE were looked up in the germline V gene. V loses 0 bases, J loses 7 bases, and the germline ends lie 5 bases apart. The CDR3 spans 12 residues, from the cysteine through the phenylalanine. The read is trimmed to its CDR3 DNA, 36 bases read in frame from base 1. The cohort was made up of several hundred healthy bone marrow donors. At the time of sampling, every cohort member was nominally healthy, though immune exposures that went unrecorded were likely present. The donor was CMV seronegative and belonged to the group of under 400 seronegative cohort members. Every donor gave a peripheral blood sample, and the peripheral blood mononuclear cells from that sample were used for TCR beta sequencing. The Qiagen DNeasy Blood Extraction Kit was used to extract genomic DNA from the blood cell samples.

Sequencing was carried out using PBMCs. The TCR sequence derives from a boy younger than 10 in good health and CMV-seronegative. This receptor chain uses TRBV5-8 and TRBJ2-1; confidence is insufficient to name the D gene. The nucleotide sequence is TGTGCCAGCAGCTTGGTGCGGAATGAGCAGTTCTTC. Its protein product is CASSLVRNEQFF.